The 21 T cell receptor beta chains below come from one sample, sequenced in a study of siplizumab effects on memory and regulatory T cells. This table comes from immunoSEQ multiplex PCR, and its TCRdb copy is limited to in-frame clones, with some not included. The top ten clones hold about 0.34% of a sample with 90,000 to 110,000 clones, under 95% of them seen once. What was sequenced was CD4+ T cells sorted from blood. The origin of the receptors is a human donor in good health.

This clone was seen once. The gene calls are TRBV6-1 and TRBJ2-1; tentatively, D is TRBD2 (6 bases). This CDR3 spans 14 amino acids. Germline V gene data show CDR1 as MNHNS and CDR2 as SASEGT. V dropped 10 bases and J dropped 4 bases, with 17 bases sitting between them. In nucleotides, the CDR3 is TGTGCCATCCCCCAGGACTACTCTTACAATGAGCAGTTCTTC. Its translation is CAIPQDYSYNEQFF.

The V call is TRBV6-5, the J call TRBJ1-2, with D tentatively TRBD1 (6 bases). Trimming removed 2 bases from V and 8 bases from J, with 18 bases in between. CDR3 length: 15 amino acids. Germline lookup yields CDR1 MNHEY and CDR2 SVGAGI. CDR3 region: CASSYRNPGQGGYTF. The DNA of the CDR3 is TGTGCCAGCAGTTACCGAAATCCGGGACAAGGCGGCTACACCTTC.

Written as DNA, the CDR3 is TGTGCCATCACGTCGGGCGGGAGCTCCTCCTACAATGAGCAGTTCTTC. Protein product: CAITSGGSSSYNEQFF. The chain joins TRBV10-3 to TRBJ2-1; TRBD2 matches 7 bases. Unmatched junction bases numbered 9, after V lost 7 bases and J lost 0 bases. The CDR3 consists of 16 residues. The germline CDR1 and CDR2 sequences are ENHRY and SYGVKD.

This rearrangement joins TRBV11-2 to TRBJ2-7; possibly TRBD2 for D (6 bases). In germline, CDR1 is SGHAT, CDR2 FQNNGV. This CDR3 is built from 11 residues. Trimming shortened V by 5 bases and J by 7 bases, and 9 bases separated the two germline ends. CDR3 in DNA: TGTGCCAGCAGCATGGAGGGGGAGCAGTACTTC. As protein: CASSMEGEQYF. Looking up the rest from reference TRBV11-2 and TRBJ2-7 gives the full variable domain: EAGVAQSPRYKIIEKRQSVAFWCNPISGHATLYWYQQILGQGPKLLIQFQNNGVVDDSQLPKDRFSAERLKGVDSTLKIQPAKLEDSAVYLCASSMEGEQYFGPGTRLTVT.

The chain carries TRBV11-2 and TRBJ2-1; D is unclear. This CDR3 is built from 14 residues. V lost 1 base, J lost 5 bases, and 9 bases lay in between. The germline V gene has CDR1 SGHAT and CDR2 FQNNGV. The CDR3 DNA reads as TGTGCCAGCAGCTTAGTTGCGGAGCACAATGAGCAGTTCTTC. This sequence encodes CASSLVAEHNEQFF.

There are a few counts of this clone. J is TRBJ1-1 and V is TRBV30; the D gene is possibly TRBD1 (6 bases). CDR1 GTSNPN and CDR2 SVGIG come from the germline V gene (reference sequence). This CDR3 is 12 amino acids long. Trimming took 5 bases from V and 7 from J, leaving 14 bases between them. This CDR3 reads CAWAGTDSEAFF. The CDR3 DNA is TGTGCCTGGGCGGGGACGGACAGTGAAGCTTTCTTT.

V and J are TRBV2 and TRBJ1-2; D is unresolved. The V end lost 3 bases, the J end lost 2 bases, and 10 bases lay between the germline ends. This CDR3 is 14 amino acids long. Germline values: CDR1 SNHLY, CDR2 FYNNEI. CDR3 loop: CASSERQTNYGYTF. In DNA, the CDR3 is TGTGCCAGCAGTGAGAGGCAGACCAACTATGGCTACACCTTC.

V and J are TRBV7-2 and TRBJ2-2, with 7 bases matching TRBD2. Looked up from germline, CDR1 is SGHTA and CDR2 is FQGNSA. The ends lost 0 bases at V and 0 bases at J; junction bases unmatched: 1. The CDR3 runs 16 residues. CDR3 sequence (DNA): TGTGCCAGCAGCTTAGCCGGACTAGCGAACACCGGGGAGCTGTTTTTT. Its protein product is CASSLAGLANTGELFF. Complete variable domain (other parts from reference TRBV7-2 and TRBJ2-2): GAGVSQSPSNKVTEKGKDVELRCDPISGHTALYWYRQSLGQGLEFLIYFQGNSAPDKSGLPSDRFSAERTGGSVSTLTIQRTQQEDSAVYLCASSLAGLANTGELFFGEGSRLTVL.

The chain is built from TRBV7-6 and TRBJ2-7, with D tentatively TRBD2 (7 bases). The CDR3 loop spans 15 amino acids. Trimming removed 2 bases from V and 2 bases from J, with 13 bases in between. Germline V CDR1 and CDR2: SGHVS, FNYEAQ. This chain's CDR3 is CASSLSPGGTYEQYF. The CDR3 nucleotides are TGTGCCAGCAGCTTATCGCCGGGGGGCACCTACGAGCAGTACTTC.

The CDR3 bases are TGTGCCAGCAGTTTCTCACGGGGGCTTGGCACAGATACGCAGTATTTT. Translating gives CASSFSRGLGTDTQYF. The V call is TRBV6-6, the J call TRBJ2-3; D may be TRBD1 or TRBD2 (6 bases each). This CDR3 is built from 16 residues. The ends were cut back, 4 bases at V and 1 base at J, with 15 bases in the middle. Germline V CDR1 and CDR2: MNHNY, SVGAGI (reference sequence).

The rearrangement links TRBV21-1 to TRBJ2-7; TRBD1 was called by the table and not checked on the DNA. TRBV21-1 constitutes a pseudogene. This CDR3 is built from 10 residues. CDR3: CAGQGDEQYF. The DNA for the CDR3 is TGTGCCGGACAGGGAGACGAGCAGTACTTC.

CDR3 sequence (DNA): TGTGCCAGCACGGGACAGGGAACCTACAATGAGCAGTTCTTC. Its protein is CASTGQGTYNEQFF. V and J are TRBV6-1 and TRBJ2-1; 9 nucleotides agree with TRBD1. Trimming removed 7 bases from V and 2 bases from J; junction bases left unmatched: 3. The CDR3 length is 14 residues. Germline values: CDR1 MNHNS, CDR2 SASEGT.

The chain combines TRBV7-9 with TRBJ1-1; perhaps TRBD1 as D (6 bases). The CDR3 sequence is 14 residues long. CDR1 and CDR2 from the germline V gene are SEHNR and FQNEAQ (reference sequence). The germline V and J ends were trimmed by 2 bases and 0 bases, with 7 bases remaining between them. Here the CDR3 reads CASSLQGLNTEAFF. The DNA of the CDR3 is TGTGCCAGCAGCTTACAGGGGTTGAACACTGAAGCTTTCTTT.

V and J are TRBV30 and TRBJ1-2; D is perhaps TRBD1 (6 bases). This CDR3 spans 13 amino acids. The V gene lost 1 base and the J gene lost 8 bases, with 14 bases spanning the gap. Per germline, CDR1 GTSNPN and CDR2 SVGIG (reference sequence). The CDR3 sequence is CAWSENREQGYTF. CDR3 nucleotide sequence: TGTGCCTGGAGTGAAAACAGGGAGCAAGGCTACACCTTC.

J is TRBJ1-6 and V is TRBV18; no reliable D call. V was trimmed by 1 base and J by 7 bases, leaving 20 bases between them. CDR1 and CDR2 from the germline V gene are KGHSH and LQKENI. CDR3 length: 18 residues. The CDR3 DNA reads TGTGCCAGCTCACCACTGCTAACGGCGGACGGGATCAATTCACCCCTCCACTTT. Translated, it gives CASSPLLTADGINSPLHF.

This chain joins TRBV9 and TRBJ1-2; D is uncertain. V was trimmed by 3 bases and J by 3 bases, leaving 18 bases between them. Germline CDR1 reads SGDLS; CDR2 reads YYNGEE. The CDR3 spans 16 residues. The CDR3: CASSATGVRDDYGYTF. Here the CDR3 DNA reads TGTGCCAGCAGCGCAACCGGGGTCCGTGACGACTATGGCTACACCTTC.

This chain joins TRBV5-1 and TRBJ2-3; 8 bases are a match to TRBD2. The CDR3 length is 15 residues. Germline V gene data show CDR1 as SGHRS and CDR2 as YFSETQ. V shed 0 bases and J 0 bases; nucleotides not matched to a gene: 0. The CDR3 region is CASSLAGGSTDTQYF. The DNA for the CDR3 is TGCGCCAGCAGCTTGGCGGGGGGGAGCACAGATACGCAGTATTTT.

CDR3 DNA: TGTGCCAGTAGTAGGGGACTAGCGGGACAAGAGACCCAGTACTTC. It translates to CASSRGLAGQETQYF. This chain joins TRBV19 and TRBJ2-5, with 13 bases fitting TRBD2. CDR3 length: 15 amino acids. V was clipped by 4 bases and J by 2 bases; unmatched bases: 1. The germline V gene encodes CDR1 LNHDA and CDR2 SQIVND (reference sequence).

V and J are TRBV2 and TRBJ1-2; D is unresolved. CDR1 is SNHLY, CDR2 FYNNEI, per germline. Trimming pared 2 bases from V and 4 bases from J, leaving 8 bases between. CDR3 length equals 13 residues. CDR3 region: CASSEKGGYGYTF. Written as DNA, the CDR3 is TGTGCCAGCAGTGAAAAGGGTGGCTATGGCTACACCTTC.

V and J are TRBV21-1 and TRBJ2-7; the table calls TRBD1, which could not be checked here. TRBV21-1 is tagged as a pseudogene. The CDR3 runs 16 residues. CDR3 in DNA: TGTGCCAGCAGCGATGAACCGGGACAGCCGTCCTACGAGCAGTACTTC. It is translated as CASSDEPGQPSYEQYF.

The V call is TRBV6-1, the J call TRBJ2-3; D may be TRBD2 (5 bases). V was trimmed by 10 bases and J by 0 bases, leaving 14 bases between them. This CDR3 region has 14 residues. Germline CDR1 and CDR2: MNHNS and SASEGT. CDR3 nucleotides: TGTGCCACACGCCAGGCGGGTAGCACAGATACGCAGTATTTT. It codes for CATRQAGSTDTQYF.